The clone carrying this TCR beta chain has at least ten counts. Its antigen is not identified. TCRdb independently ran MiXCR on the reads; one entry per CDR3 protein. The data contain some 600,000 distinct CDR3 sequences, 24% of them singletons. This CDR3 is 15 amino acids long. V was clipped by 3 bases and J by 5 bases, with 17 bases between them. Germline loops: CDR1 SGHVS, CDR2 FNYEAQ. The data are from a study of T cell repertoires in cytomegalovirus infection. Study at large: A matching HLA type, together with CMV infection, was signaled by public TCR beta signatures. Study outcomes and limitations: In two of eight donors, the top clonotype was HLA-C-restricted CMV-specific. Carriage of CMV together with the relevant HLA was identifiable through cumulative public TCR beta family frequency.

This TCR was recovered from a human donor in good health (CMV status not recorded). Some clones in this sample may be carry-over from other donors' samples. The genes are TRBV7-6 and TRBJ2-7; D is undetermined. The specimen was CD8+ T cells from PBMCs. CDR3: CASSLIRKGDHEQYF. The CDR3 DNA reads TGTGCCAGCAGCTTGATACGGAAGGGCGACCACGAGCAGTACTTC.